Presented here are 23 T cell receptor beta chains from one specimen sequenced in a study of blood T cell repertoires in COVID-19 (dated by TCRdb to the early 2020s). The protocol used for the library was the immunoSEQ multiplex PCR assay. As stored in TCRdb, this immuneACCESS dataset retains in-frame rearrangements with V and J assigned. A fraction of the clones does not appear; measured against another copy, unresolved V genes explain less than half of the discrepancy, and the remainder lacks a known reason. For this sample there are 190,000 or so clones; around 87% appear just once. The ten biggest clones cover roughly 2.5% of the sample. Material: peripheral blood. All receptors come from a middle-aged man with active or convalescent COVID-19.

The rearrangement uses TRBV5-1 and TRBJ1-4; TRBD1 is a possible D gene (6 bases). Trimming took off 5 bases at V and 3 bases at J, with 8 bases between the two ends. CDR3 size: 13 residues. Germline V CDR1 and CDR2: SGHRS, YFSETQ. CDR3 DNA sequence: TGCGCCAGCAGACAGGGACCTAATGAAAAACTGTTTTTT. Amino acids: CASRQGPNEKLFF.

The chain combines TRBV5-4 with TRBJ2-2, with a weak D call TRBD1 (6 bases). Germline lookup yields CDR1 SGHNT and CDR2 YYREEE (reference sequence). The V gene lost 4 bases and the J gene lost 4 bases, with 14 bases spanning the gap. This CDR3 has 15 amino acids. CDR3: CASSLQGGGTGELFF. The CDR3 DNA follows: TGTGCCAGCAGCCTACAGGGTGGTGGCACCGGGGAGCTGTTTTTT.

Concerning this clone itself: A junction end diverges from the germline sequence, so it may reflect a read error. J is TRBJ1-6 and V is TRBV30; possibly TRBD1 for D (5 bases). Germline-derived CDR1 and CDR2 are GTSNPN and SVGIG (reference sequence). This CDR3 contains 16 residues. The CDR3 nucleotides read TGTGCCTGGATAAGGGACCCGGGACTGCGAAATTCTCCCCTCCACTTT. This gives the protein CAWIRDPGLRNSPLHF. The variable domain in full, completed from reference TRBV30 and TRBJ1-6, reads SQTIHQWPATLVQPVGSPLSLECTVEGTSNPNLYWYRQAAGRGLQLLFYSVGIGQISSEVPQNLSASRPQDRQFILSSKKLLLSDSGFYLCAWIRDPGLRNSPLHFGNGTRLTVT.

The rearrangement links TRBV4-1 to TRBJ2-7; D is undetermined. V lost 2 bases and J 1 base, leaving 9 bases between the germline ends. This CDR3 region has 14 residues. Per germline, CDR1 MGHRA and CDR2 YSYEKL. In DNA, the CDR3 is TGCGCCAGCAGCCAATTGTCACAATCCTACGAGCAGTACTTC. It codes for CASSQLSQSYEQYF.

This clone was picked up one time. The rearrangement joins TRBV18 to TRBJ1-2; D gene unclear. V lost 3 bases and J lost 4, with 9 bases in between. Germline CDR1 KGHSH, CDR2 LQKENI. The CDR3 sequence is 13 residues long. CDR3 coding DNA: TGTGCCAGCTCACCGTCGGAGGGCTATGGCTACACCTTC. It is translated as CASSPSEGYGYTF.

This chain connects TRBV11-2 to TRBJ1-1, with unresolved D. Germline V lookup: CDR1 SGHAT, CDR2 FQNNGV. V dropped 5 bases and J dropped 4 bases, with 14 bases sitting between them. The CDR3 length is 14 residues. DNA for the CDR3: TGTGCCAGCAGCAATCCGGGGAGATTCACTGAAGCTTTCTTT. Protein: CASSNPGRFTEAFF.

V gene TRBV7-9 combines with J gene TRBJ1-1; TRBD1 aligns across 7 bases. The germline V gene encodes CDR1 SEHNR and CDR2 FQNEAQ (reference sequence). With V trimmed by 5 bases and J by 7 bases, 13 bases remained unmatched. CDR3 length: 15 amino acids. The CDR3, as DNA: TGTGCCAGCAGCCCGTCGACAGGGAACAGGGTTGAAGCTTTCTTT. It specifies CASSPSTGNRVEAFF.

The chain employs TRBV2 and TRBJ2-5; 7 nucleotides match TRBD1. The CDR3 contains 15 residues. In germline, CDR1 is SNHLY, CDR2 FYNNEI. The ends lost 2 bases at V and 2 bases at J; junction bases unmatched: 5. For the CDR3, the DNA is TGTGCCAGCAGTGAAAAGACAGGGCGTCAAGAGACCCAGTACTTC. As protein: CASSEKTGRQETQYF.

The chain is built from TRBV7-3 and TRBJ1-1; tentatively, D is TRBD1 (5 bases). The V end was cut by 5 bases, the J end by 1 base, with 14 bases between. CDR1 and CDR2 (germline): SGHTA, FQGTGA. CDR3 length: 15 amino acids. The CDR3 sequence: CASSTGGAQNTEAFF. The CDR3 region has the DNA TGTGCCAGCAGCACCGGTGGGGCGCAGAACACTGAAGCTTTCTTT.

The chain couples TRBV11-1 to TRBJ2-7; TRBD2 matches 12 bases. The CDR3 is made up of 16 amino acids. The junction had 9 bases not matched to a gene; V was cut back by 5 bases and J by 4 bases. CDR1 SGHAT and CDR2 FQDESV come from the germline V gene (reference sequence). The chain's CDR3 is CASSPSLAGGSYEQYF. For the CDR3, the DNA is TGTGCCAGCAGCCCCTCACTAGCGGGGGGTTCGTACGAGCAGTACTTC.

The chain combines TRBV7-9 with TRBJ1-4, with 9 positions matching TRBD1. Germline CDR1 is SEHNR and CDR2 is FQNEAQ (reference sequence). After removal of 4 bases from V and 8 bases from J, the junction contained 5 bases not matched to a gene. The CDR3 has 14 amino acids. The CDR3 protein is CASSSGQGGEKLFF. DNA of the CDR3: TGTGCCAGCAGCTCGGGACAGGGCGGAGAAAAACTGTTTTTT.

This clone appeared many times. J is TRBJ1-2 and V is TRBV7-2, with D tentatively TRBD1 (5 bases). Trimming took off 5 bases at V and 5 bases at J, with 21 bases between the two ends. CDR1 is SGHTA and CDR2 is FQGNSA in the germline V gene. The CDR3 length is 16 residues. CDR3 region: CASSPDRGQTEYGYTF. As DNA, the CDR3 is TGTGCCAGCAGCCCAGATAGAGGACAAACGGAATATGGCTACACCTTC.

The V and J genes are TRBV19 and TRBJ2-2; 10 nucleotides agree with TRBD1. Germline CDR1 and CDR2: LNHDA and SQIVND (reference sequence). With 7 bases clipped from V and 6 bases from J, the junction kept 11 bases outside the gene matches. This CDR3 is built from 16 residues. The CDR3 bases are TGTGCCAGTAAACCCGCGGGACAGGGGCTAGCCGGGGAGCTGTTTTTT. It translates to CASKPAGQGLAGELFF. Combining the CDR3 with reference TRBV19 and TRBJ2-2 gives the whole variable domain DGGITQSPKYLFRKEGQNVTLSCEQNLNHDAMYWYRQDPGQGLRLIYYSQIVNDFQKGDIAEGYSVSREKKESFPLTVTSAQKNPTAFYLCASKPAGQGLAGELFFGEGSRLTVL.

The chain recombines TRBV6-5 with TRBJ2-1; a possible D gene is TRBD2 (6 bases). CDR3 length: 11 residues. Germline V gene lookup returns CDR1 MNHEY and CDR2 SVGAGI. The V end was cut by 6 bases, the J end by 8 bases, with 8 bases between. DNA for the CDR3: TGTGCCAGCAGACGGGAGTATGAGCAGTTCTTC. Residues: CASRREYEQFF.

The chain is built from TRBV2 and TRBJ2-1, with unresolved D. This CDR3 comprises 12 residues. V was pared by 6 bases and J by 9 bases, with 12 bases between. Looked up from germline, CDR1 is SNHLY and CDR2 is FYNNEI. The chain's CDR3 is CASRLEWIEQFF. DNA of the CDR3: TGTGCCAGCAGGCTGGAGTGGATTGAGCAGTTCTTC.

This sequence joins TRBV7-9 and TRBJ1-5, with D perhaps matching TRBD1 (5 bases). Germline V gene lookup returns CDR1 SEHNR and CDR2 FQNEAQ (reference sequence). The ends were cut back, 1 base at V and 8 bases at J, with 15 bases in the middle. There are 15 residues in the CDR3. CDR3 amino acids: CASSLGSGEWEPQHF. CDR3 bases: TGTGCCAGCAGCTTAGGATCGGGGGAGTGGGAGCCCCAGCATTTT.

This chain uses TRBV21-1 with TRBJ1-4; TRBD1 is the table's D call, not checked against the DNA. TRBV21-1 is reported as a pseudogene. CDR3 size: 16 residues. The CDR3 DNA reads as TGTGCCAGCAGCAAAGGTGGAGACAGGGCGGAGGAAAAACTGTTTTTT. Translation: CASSKGGDRAEEKLFF.

This sequence joins TRBV10-3 and TRBJ2-1; 7 nucleotides line up with TRBD2. The trim removed 0 bases at V and 10 bases at J, leaving 15 bases unmatched. CDR3 length equals 17 residues. Germline assignment: CDR1 ENHRY and CDR2 SYGVKD. The CDR3 region has the DNA TGTGCCATCAGTGAGTCGGACCCCCGGGGGGTCGCGGGGGAGCAGTTCTTC. Its protein is CAISESDPRGVAGEQFF.

The J gene is TRBJ2-7, the V gene TRBV5-1; the D is unclear. Germline CDR1 is SGHRS and CDR2 is YFSETQ. With 0 bases removed from V and 0 bases from J, the gap between germline ends came to 7 bases. There are 14 residues in the CDR3. This CDR3 reads CASSLVPSSYEQYF. CDR3 nucleotides: TGCGCCAGCAGCTTGGTGCCGAGCTCCTACGAGCAGTACTTC.

The V gene is TRBV7-2, the J gene TRBJ1-2; D might be TRBD1 (5 bases). Germline V gives CDR1 SGHTA, CDR2 FQGNSA. This CDR3 comprises 14 residues. With 5 bases removed from V and 1 base from J, the gap between germline ends came to 11 bases. Here the CDR3 DNA reads TGTGCCAGCAGCCCCGACAGCCTTAACTATGGCTACACCTTC. It translates to CASSPDSLNYGYTF. The whole variable domain, filled in from reference TRBV7-2 and TRBJ1-2, reads GAGVSQSPSNKVTEKGKDVELRCDPISGHTALYWYRQSLGQGLEFLIYFQGNSAPDKSGLPSDRFSAERTGGSVSTLTIQRTQQEDSAVYLCASSPDSLNYGYTFGSGTRLTVV.

The J gene is TRBJ1-2, the V gene TRBV19; TRBD1 aligns across 11 bases. Trimming removed 3 bases from V and 4 bases from J; junction bases left unmatched: 4. The CDR3 consists of 15 residues. Per the germline V gene, CDR1 is LNHDA and CDR2 is SQIVND (reference sequence). CDR3 amino acids: CASSIGTGGGYGYTF. In DNA form, the CDR3 reads TGTGCCAGTAGTATCGGGACAGGGGGAGGCTATGGCTACACCTTC.

The chain carries TRBV2 and TRBJ1-6, with TRBD1 matching 12 bases. V lost 5 bases, J lost 9 bases, and 14 bases stayed unmatched. Germline V gene data show CDR1 as SNHLY and CDR2 as FYNNEI. CDR3 length equals 18 residues. In DNA form, the CDR3 reads TGTGCCAGCAGTTCCGATACCGGGACAGGGGGCGGAAGTTCACCCCTCCACTTT. Protein sequence: CASSSDTGTGGGSSPLHF.

This clone has only one observation. The chain couples TRBV5-1 to TRBJ2-5; D is uncertain. This CDR3 has 15 amino acids. Germline V gives CDR1 SGHRS, CDR2 YFSETQ. V gave up 0 bases and J gave up 5 bases, with 14 bases separating them. In DNA, the CDR3 is TGCGCCAGCAGCTTGGGAGACTCAATCGGGGAGACCCAGTACTTC. This codes for CASSLGDSIGETQYF.